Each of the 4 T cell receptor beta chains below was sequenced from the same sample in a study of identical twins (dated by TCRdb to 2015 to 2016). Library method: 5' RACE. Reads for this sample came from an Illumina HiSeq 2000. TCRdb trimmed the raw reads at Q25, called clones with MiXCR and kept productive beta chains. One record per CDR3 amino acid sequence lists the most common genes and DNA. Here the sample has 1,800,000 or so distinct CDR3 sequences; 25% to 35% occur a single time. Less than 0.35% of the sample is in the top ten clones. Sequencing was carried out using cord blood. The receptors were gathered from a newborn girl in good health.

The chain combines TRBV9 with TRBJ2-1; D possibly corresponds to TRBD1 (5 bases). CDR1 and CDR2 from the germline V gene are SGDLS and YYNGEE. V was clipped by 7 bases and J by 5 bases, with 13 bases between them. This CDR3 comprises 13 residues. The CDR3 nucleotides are TGTGCCAGCGGCTGGACACCCAACAATGAGCAGTTCTTC. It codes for CASGWTPNNEQFF.

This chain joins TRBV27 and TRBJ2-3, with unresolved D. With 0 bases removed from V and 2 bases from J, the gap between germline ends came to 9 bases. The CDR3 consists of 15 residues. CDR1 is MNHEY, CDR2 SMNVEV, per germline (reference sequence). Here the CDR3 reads CASSLSSPLTDTQYF. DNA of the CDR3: TGTGCCAGCAGTTTATCGTCACCTCTCACAGATACGCAGTATTTT.

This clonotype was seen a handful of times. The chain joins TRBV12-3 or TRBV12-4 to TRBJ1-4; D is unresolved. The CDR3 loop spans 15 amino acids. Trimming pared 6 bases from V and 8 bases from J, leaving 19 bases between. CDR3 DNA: TGTGCCAGCAGCCCCCCCCGGGGAACGGGGGAAAAACTGTTTTTT. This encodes CASSPPRGTGEKLFF.

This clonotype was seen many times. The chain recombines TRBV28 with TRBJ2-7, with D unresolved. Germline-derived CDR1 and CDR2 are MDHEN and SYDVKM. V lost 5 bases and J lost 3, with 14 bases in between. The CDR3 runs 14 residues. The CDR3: CASSPRLAGYEQYF. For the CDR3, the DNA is TGTGCCAGCAGTCCTAGATTGGCCGGCTACGAGCAGTACTTC.